A selection of T cell receptor beta chains follows, all from one sample in a study of CD8 T cells in ankylosing spondylitis. TCRdb redid the calling of the 5' RACE reads with MiXCR, one entry per CDR3 protein. The sample lists roughly 180,000 distinct CDR3 sequences, 10% to 15% seen once, with approximately 10% in the top ten. Sequencing used blood, either unsorted or a sorted T cell fraction (not recorded which). All receptors derive from a female donor with ankylosing spondylitis or in good health (not recorded which). Each CDR3 is given with its conserved first and last residue. The order of the fields is CDR3 DNA, CDR3 protein, J gene, V gene, clone size, CDR3 length, D gene. The D gene is left open where the match is weak. The size of a clone is reported for some rows only, either as once, few or many, or as a class for expanded clones.

CDR3 DNA: TGTGCAAGTCGCTTAGGTCTACTAAGGGCCCTCTACAATGAGCAGTTCTTC; CDR3 protein: CASRLGLLRALYNEQFF; J gene: TRBJ2-1; V gene: TRBV12-2; clone size: -; CDR3 length: 17; D gene: -
CDR3 DNA: TGCTGTGCTAGAGGGCGACAGGGGAGTCGACTGAACACTGAAGCTTTCTTT; CDR3 protein: CCARGRQGSRLNTEAFF; J gene: TRBJ1-1; V gene: TRBV20-1; clone size: -; CDR3 length: 17; D gene: TRBD1
CDR3 DNA: TGCAGCGTTGGAAGGGAGAGAATTCTTGGCTACACCTTC; CDR3 protein: CSVGRERILGYTF; J gene: TRBJ1-2; V gene: TRBV29-1; clone size: many; CDR3 length: 13; D gene: -
CDR3 DNA: TGCGCCAGCAGCTTTATCGCGGGGGTCATGAACACTGAAGCTTTCTTT; CDR3 protein: CASSFIAGVMNTEAFF; J gene: TRBJ1-1; V gene: TRBV5-1; clone size: many; CDR3 length: 16; D gene: -
CDR3 DNA: TGTGCCAGTAGTTCCTACAGGGGAGGGACTGAAGCTTTCTTT; CDR3 protein: CASSSYRGGTEAFF; J gene: TRBJ1-1; V gene: TRBV19; clone size: few; CDR3 length: 14; D gene: TRBD1
CDR3 DNA: TGCAGTGCTAGCCTCCCTCCCTCGGCGGGGCTTGAGACCCAGTACTTC; CDR3 protein: CSASLPPSAGLETQYF; J gene: TRBJ2-5; V gene: TRBV20-1; clone size: few; CDR3 length: 16; D gene: -
CDR3 DNA: TGTGCCAGCAGCGTATGGACCTCGACTAGCCAGACAGATACGCAGTATTTT; CDR3 protein: CASSVWTSTSQTDTQYF; J gene: TRBJ2-3; V gene: TRBV9; clone size: few; CDR3 length: 17; D gene: TRBD2
CDR3 DNA: TGTGCCACCAGCGGGACAGGGCCCTATAGCACAGATACGCAGTATTTT; CDR3 protein: CATSGTGPYSTDTQYF; J gene: TRBJ2-3; V gene: TRBV24-1; clone size: -; CDR3 length: 16; D gene: TRBD1
CDR3 DNA: TGTGCCAGCAGCTTCGGCGGACAGATTAACTATGGCTGCACCTTC; CDR3 protein: CASSFGGQINYGCTF; J gene: TRBJ1-2; V gene: TRBV7-2; clone size: few; CDR3 length: 15; D gene: -
CDR3 DNA: TGTGCCACCAGCAGAGGGACTCCCTTCGCGAACACCGGGGAGCTGTTTTTT; CDR3 protein: CATSRGTPFANTGELFF; J gene: TRBJ2-2; V gene: TRBV15; clone size: many; CDR3 length: 17; D gene: -
CDR3 DNA: TGTGCCAGCAGCTGGTATGGTAGCGGCGATTACAATGAGCAGTTCTTC; CDR3 protein: CASSWYGSGDYNEQFF; J gene: TRBJ2-1; V gene: TRBV7-3; clone size: -; CDR3 length: 16; D gene: -
CDR3 DNA: TGTGCCAGCAGTTCCTCGGGGATCGGCTATGGCTACACCTTC; CDR3 protein: CASSSSGIGYGYTF; J gene: TRBJ1-2; V gene: TRBV5-5; clone size: -; CDR3 length: 14; D gene: -
CDR3 DNA: TGTGCCAGCTCACCATTTTCCCAAGAGACCCAGTACTTC; CDR3 protein: CASSPFSQETQYF; J gene: TRBJ2-5; V gene: TRBV18; clone size: many; CDR3 length: 13; D gene: -
CDR3 DNA: TGTGCCAGCAGCCAAGATTCGGCGAGCGCCCACCGGGGAAATGAGCAGTTCTTC; CDR3 protein: CASSQDSASAHRGNEQFF; J gene: TRBJ2-1; V gene: TRBV3-1; clone size: -; CDR3 length: 18; D gene: -
CDR3 DNA: TGTGCCAGCAGCTTATTGGGGACTCCTCTAAGCACAGATACGCAGTATTTT; CDR3 protein: CASSLLGTPLSTDTQYF; J gene: TRBJ2-3; V gene: TRBV7-9; clone size: many; CDR3 length: 17; D gene: -
CDR3 DNA: TGTGCCTGGAACCCCGGACTAGCGGGCAACAATGAGCAGTTCTTC; CDR3 protein: CAWNPGLAGNNEQFF; J gene: TRBJ2-1; V gene: TRBV30; clone size: few; CDR3 length: 15; D gene: TRBD2
CDR3 DNA: TGTGCCTGGAGTGGACAGGGGAATGAGCAGTTCTTC; CDR3 protein: CAWSGQGNEQFF; J gene: TRBJ2-1; V gene: TRBV30; clone size: many; CDR3 length: 12; D gene: TRBD1
CDR3 DNA: TGCAGTGCCGTTTCGCAGGGTAATCAGCCCCAGCATTTT; CDR3 protein: CSAVSQGNQPQHF; J gene: TRBJ1-5; V gene: TRBV20-1; clone size: many; CDR3 length: 13; D gene: -
CDR3 DNA: TGTGCCAGCAGTTTGATCGACACCGGGGAGCTGTTTTTT; CDR3 protein: CASSLIDTGELFF; J gene: TRBJ2-2; V gene: TRBV12-3/TRBV12-4; clone size: few; CDR3 length: 13; D gene: -
CDR3 DNA: TGTGCCAGCAGTTTTGGCAGGCGCCCCATTGGAGCTTTCTTT; CDR3 protein: CASSFGRRPIGAFF; J gene: TRBJ1-1; V gene: TRBV12-3/TRBV12-4; clone size: few; CDR3 length: 14; D gene: -
CDR3 DNA: TGTGCCAGCTCACCGAAAGGGAGCTACAATGAGCAGTTCTTC; CDR3 protein: CASSPKGSYNEQFF; J gene: TRBJ2-1; V gene: TRBV18; clone size: few; CDR3 length: 14; D gene: -
CDR3 DNA: TGTGCCAGCAGCCAAAGTCTTGGGGGCGGAGGGATCGAGCAGTACTTC; CDR3 protein: CASSQSLGGGGIEQYF; J gene: TRBJ2-7; V gene: TRBV3-1; clone size: many; CDR3 length: 16; D gene: -
CDR3 DNA: TGTGCCAGCAGCGGGCGGGTGTCCGGAAACACCATATATTTT; CDR3 protein: CASSGRVSGNTIYF; J gene: TRBJ1-3; V gene: TRBV11-2; clone size: many; CDR3 length: 14; D gene: -
CDR3 DNA: TGTGCCGGCAGTCGGAGGGGCTTCGGGCAGTACTTC; CDR3 protein: CAGSRRGFGQYF; J gene: TRBJ2-7; V gene: TRBV28; clone size: -; CDR3 length: 12; D gene: -
CDR3 DNA: TGTGCCAGCAGTTTTTCGGCTGTGCCCGAGTACAATGAGCAGTTCTTC; CDR3 protein: CASSFSAVPEYNEQFF; J gene: TRBJ2-1; V gene: TRBV5-5; clone size: few; CDR3 length: 16; D gene: -
CDR3 DNA: TGCGCCAGCGGAAACACAGGGGTTACTGAAGCTTTCTTT; CDR3 protein: CASGNTGVTEAFF; J gene: TRBJ1-1; V gene: TRBV5-1; clone size: many; CDR3 length: 13; D gene: TRBD1
CDR3 DNA: TGTGCCAGCAGTTTGAGCGGGGAAAGAGCTCAGCCCCAGCATTTT; CDR3 protein: CASSLSGERAQPQHF; J gene: TRBJ1-5; V gene: TRBV12-3/TRBV12-4; clone size: many; CDR3 length: 15; D gene: -
CDR3 DNA: TGTGCCAGCAGCGGAGGGGCTAGCGGGAGAGATACGCAGTATTTT; CDR3 protein: CASSGGASGRDTQYF; J gene: TRBJ2-3; V gene: TRBV6-1; clone size: many; CDR3 length: 15; D gene: TRBD2
CDR3 DNA: TGCGCCAGCGGGACGGGACAGGGGAGCACAGATACGCAGTATTTT; CDR3 protein: CASGTGQGSTDTQYF; J gene: TRBJ2-3; V gene: TRBV5-1; clone size: many; CDR3 length: 15; D gene: TRBD1
CDR3 DNA: TGTGCCAGCAGCCTCCTACAGAAGCCGAACACTGAAGCTTTCTTT; CDR3 protein: CASSLLQKPNTEAFF; J gene: TRBJ1-1; V gene: TRBV7-9; clone size: many; CDR3 length: 15; D gene: -
CDR3 DNA: TGTGCCAGCAGTTCGGACTCGGACTATCAGCCCCAGCATTTT; CDR3 protein: CASSSDSDYQPQHF; J gene: TRBJ1-5; V gene: TRBV12-3/TRBV12-4; clone size: -; CDR3 length: 14; D gene: -
CDR3 DNA: TGTGCCAGCAGTAAAACCGGACAGGGGGGGACAGCATGCTACTTC; CDR3 protein: CASSKTGQGGTACYF; J gene: TRBJ2-7; V gene: TRBV12-3/TRBV12-4; clone size: many; CDR3 length: 15; D gene: TRBD1
CDR3 DNA: TGTGCCTCGTGGGAGAGGCGGGATCACGCCCCGGGGGGTGAGCAGTTCTTC; CDR3 protein: CASWERRDHAPGGEQFF; J gene: TRBJ2-1; V gene: TRBV7-2; clone size: many; CDR3 length: 17; D gene: TRBD2
CDR3 DNA: TGCGCCAGCAGGCTGGGGATTGCCTACGAGCAGTACTTC; CDR3 protein: CASRLGIAYEQYF; J gene: TRBJ2-7; V gene: TRBV5-1; clone size: few; CDR3 length: 13; D gene: -
CDR3 DNA: TGTGCCAGCAGTTACGGGTTGGAGTGGACAGATACGCAGTATTTT; CDR3 protein: CASSYGLEWTDTQYF; J gene: TRBJ2-3; V gene: TRBV6-2/TRBV6-3; clone size: many; CDR3 length: 15; D gene: -
CDR3 DNA: TGTGCCAGCAGCGTAGCTGAGCGGAACACCGGGGAGCTGTTTTTT; CDR3 protein: CASSVAERNTGELFF; J gene: TRBJ2-2; V gene: TRBV9; clone size: many; CDR3 length: 15; D gene: -
CDR3 DNA: TGCAGTGCTAGAGGGGAACTAGCGGGAGGGTTAAGCTACTACGAGCAGTACTTC; CDR3 protein: CSARGELAGGLSYYEQYF; J gene: TRBJ2-7; V gene: TRBV20-1; clone size: few; CDR3 length: 18; D gene: TRBD2
CDR3 DNA: TGTGCCAGCAGCTTAGCTGAAATCGGGGAGCTGTTTTTT; CDR3 protein: CASSLAEIGELFF; J gene: TRBJ2-2; V gene: TRBV11-3; clone size: -; CDR3 length: 13; D gene: -
CDR3 DNA: TGCAGCGTTGAAACAGGGACGAACACTGAAGCTTTCTTT; CDR3 protein: CSVETGTNTEAFF; J gene: TRBJ1-1; V gene: TRBV29-1; clone size: many; CDR3 length: 13; D gene: -
CDR3 DNA: TGTGCCACCGCGGACAGTGGAATTGATACGCAGTATTTT; CDR3 protein: CATADSGIDTQYF; J gene: TRBJ2-3; V gene: TRBV24-1; clone size: many; CDR3 length: 13; D gene: -
CDR3 DNA: TGCAGTGCTGGCCCACAGGGTTGGCACGAGCAGTACTTC; CDR3 protein: CSAGPQGWHEQYF; J gene: TRBJ2-7; V gene: TRBV20-1; clone size: many; CDR3 length: 13; D gene: -
CDR3 DNA: TGTGCCAGCGGCTCCGGGACTAGCGGTGTCAGCACAGATACGCAGTATTTT; CDR3 protein: CASGSGTSGVSTDTQYF; J gene: TRBJ2-3; V gene: TRBV6-2/TRBV6-3; clone size: few; CDR3 length: 17; D gene: TRBD2
CDR3 DNA: TGTGCCAGCAGGTCTAGCGGGAGGCTCTACGAGCAGTACTTC; CDR3 protein: CASRSSGRLYEQYF; J gene: TRBJ2-7; V gene: TRBV12-3/TRBV12-4; clone size: many; CDR3 length: 14; D gene: TRBD2
CDR3 DNA: TGTGCCAGCTCCCCCGGACGGATGAACACTGAAGCTTTCTTT; CDR3 protein: CASSPGRMNTEAFF; J gene: TRBJ1-1; V gene: TRBV18; clone size: many; CDR3 length: 14; D gene: -
CDR3 DNA: TGTGCCAGCAGCACGAGGACAGGGGGGACCAATCAGCCCCAGCATTTT; CDR3 protein: CASSTRTGGTNQPQHF; J gene: TRBJ1-5; V gene: TRBV12-3/TRBV12-4; clone size: many; CDR3 length: 16; D gene: TRBD1
CDR3 DNA: TGCGCCAGCGCGGATACGCAGTATTTT; CDR3 protein: CASADTQYF; J gene: TRBJ2-3; V gene: TRBV5-1; clone size: many; CDR3 length: 9; D gene: -